Listed below are T cell receptor beta chains from one sample, sequenced in a study of identical twins. MiXCR, applied by TCRdb to the 5' RACE reads, yields one record per CDR3 protein. The sample contains 1.5 million or so distinct CDR3 sequences, less than 40% of which appear only once. Sequencing was performed on cord blood. These receptors were collected from a newborn girl in good health. The CDR3 runs from the conserved cysteine through the conserved F or W. D genes are given only for firm matches. Expanded clones get a size class; other rows say once, few or many, or leave the size out.

many	TRBV7-2	TRBD1	TRBJ2-7	CASSLAGQGSYEQYF	TGTGCCAGCAGCTTAGCTGGACAGGGTTCCTACGAGCAGTACTTC
-	TRBV7-9	-	TRBJ1-6	CASSASTVSPLHF	TGTGCCAGCAGCGCCTCGACAGTTTCCCCCCTCCACTTT
few	TRBV28	-	TRBJ1-6	CASSFRVNSPLHF	TGTGCCAGCAGTTTCCGAGTGAATTCACCCCTCCACTTT
few	TRBV12-3/TRBV12-4	-	TRBJ2-3	CASSLVCQGKGANTDTQYF	TGTGCCAGCAGTTTAGTTTGTCAGGGAAAGGGTGCGAACACAGATACGCAGTATTTT
-	TRBV5-6	TRBD2	TRBJ2-3	CASGEQRGTLTDTQYF	TGTGCCAGCGGTGAACAGCGGGGGACCCTCACAGATACGCAGTATTTT
-	TRBV6-1	-	TRBJ1-1	CASSRGRGGLTEAFF	TGTGCCAGCAGCCGGGGACGGGGGGGGCTGACTGAAGCTTTCTTT
few	TRBV2	TRBD2	TRBJ2-1	CASSGRLAGGYNEQFF	TGTGCCAGCAGTGGTCGACTAGCGGGGGGGTACAATGAGCAGTTCTTC
-	TRBV7-2	TRBD2	TRBJ2-5	CTSSSSGSDWGTQYF	TGTACCAGCAGCTCTAGCGGGAGTGATTGGGGGACCCAGTACTTC
-	TRBV12-5	TRBD2	TRBJ2-5	CASGLVGLAGNNEQYF	TGTGCTAGTGGTTTGGTAGGACTAGCGGGGAACAATGAGCAGTACTTC
-	TRBV28	-	TRBJ1-2	CASSFLIGLQRRLGYTF	TGTGCCAGCAGTTTCCTAATCGGCCTACAGAGGCGACTTGGCTACACCTTC
few	TRBV10-3	-	TRBJ2-3	CAINWDLTDTQYF	TGTGCCATCAATTGGGATCTCACAGATACGCAGTATTTT
-	TRBV6-6	-	TRBJ1-4	CASSYSVQGGGEKLFF	TGTGCCAGCAGTTACTCGGTACAGGGAGGAGGTGAAAAACTGTTTTTT
-	TRBV20-1	TRBD1	TRBJ1-4	CSAIGQGAEKLFF	TGCAGTGCTATAGGACAGGGGGCTGAAAAACTGTTTTTT
few	TRBV7-9	-	TRBJ2-1	CASSLKTRAQFF	TGTGCCAGCAGCCTAAAAACCAGGGCGCAGTTCTTC
few	TRBV24-1	-	TRBJ2-7	CATSDATRGYEQYF	TGTGCCACCAGTGACGCTACACGCGGCTACGAGCAGTACTTC
few	TRBV11-3	TRBD1	TRBJ2-7	CASSLEFRDRDYYEQYF	TGTGCCAGCAGCTTAGAGTTCCGGGACAGGGACTACTACGAGCAGTACTTC
few	TRBV4-2	TRBD2	TRBJ2-3	CASSREAGRDTQYF	TGTGCCAGCAGCCGAGAAGCGGGGAGAGATACGCAGTATTTT
few	TRBV4-1	TRBD2	TRBJ2-1	CASRRSGVANEQFF	TGCGCCAGCAGACGTAGCGGGGTTGCCAATGAGCAGTTCTTC
few	TRBV10-3	-	TRBJ1-2	CAISETGYYGYTF	TGTGCCATCAGTGAGACAGGGTACTATGGCTACACCTTC
-	TRBV30	TRBD1	TRBJ1-5	CAYGQGNQPQHF	TGTGCCTACGGACAGGGGAATCAGCCCCAGCATTTT
-	TRBV7-6	TRBD2	TRBJ2-5	CASSLVLAGLQYF	TGTGCCAGCAGCCTCGTACTAGCGGGACTACAGTACTTC
-	TRBV25-1	-	TRBJ2-3	CASSATYTSTDTQYF	TGTGCCAGCAGTGCGACTTACACTAGCACAGATACGCAGTATTTT
few	TRBV4-2	TRBD1	TRBJ1-2	CASSQAPHTGGLSYTF	TGTGCCAGCAGCCAAGCACCGCATACAGGGGGATTAAGCTACACCTTC
few	TRBV20-1	-	TRBJ1-5	CSADTDRTVGQPQHF	TGCAGTGCTGACACCGACAGGACGGTCGGTCAGCCCCAGCATTTT
-	TRBV19	-	TRBJ1-5	CASSIRGWNQPQHF	TGTGCCAGTAGTATCAGAGGGTGGAATCAGCCCCAGCATTTT
-	TRBV6-2/TRBV6-3	TRBD2	TRBJ2-7	CATSSVGLANSYEQYF	TGTGCCACCAGTTCGGTGGGACTAGCCAACTCCTACGAGCAGTACTTC
-	TRBV6-6	-	TRBJ2-3	CASSCLGGGPRDTQYF	TGTGCCAGCAGTTGTTTGGGGGGTGGCCCCAGAGATACGCAGTATTTT
-	TRBV19	-	TRBJ2-1	CASNGVGVRNEQFF	TGTGCCAGTAATGGGGTCGGGGTCCGAAATGAGCAGTTCTTC
-	TRBV30	-	TRBJ2-1	CAWNGDPYYNEQFF	TGTGCCTGGAACGGGGACCCCTACTACAATGAGCAGTTCTTC
few	TRBV4-2	TRBD1	TRBJ1-5	CASSPGQSYQPQHF	TGTGCCAGCAGCCCGGGACAGTCCTATCAGCCCCAGCATTTT
once	TRBV12-3/TRBV12-4	-	TRBJ1-4	CASSFKGDGEKLFF	TGTGCCAGCAGTTTCAAAGGGGATGGGGAAAAACTGTTTTTT
-	TRBV27	TRBD2	TRBJ2-1	CASILAGDRNEQFF	TGTGCCAGCATCCTAGCGGGAGACCGCAATGAGCAGTTCTTC
few	TRBV6-6	-	TRBJ1-4	CASSPRNEKLFF	TGTGCCAGCAGTCCCAGGAATGAAAAACTGTTTTTT
few	TRBV5-1	TRBD2	TRBJ2-1	CASSLETSGKGNEQFF	TGCGCCAGCAGCTTGGAGACTAGCGGGAAAGGCAATGAGCAGTTCTTC
few	TRBV28	-	TRBJ2-1	CASGLAPLRGKQFF	TGTGCCAGCGGGCTGGCTCCACTACGGGGTAAGCAGTTCTTC
-	TRBV20-1	TRBD2	TRBJ2-7	CSALLAGGIYEQYF	TGCAGTGCACTACTAGCGGGAGGGATCTACGAGCAGTACTTC
few	TRBV4-1	-	TRBJ2-3	CASSQIGRHTQYF	TGCGCCAGCAGCCAAATCGGACGTCATACGCAGTATTTT
-	TRBV15	TRBD2	TRBJ2-3	CATSRGLGADTQYF	TGTGCCACCAGCAGGGGACTAGGGGCAGATACGCAGTATTTT
-	TRBV20-1	-	TRBJ2-7	CSARSPGLSYEQYF	TGCAGTGCTCGCAGCCCGGGACTTAGCTACGAGCAGTACTTC
few	TRBV10-3	-	TRBJ1-1	CAISESGVGNTEAFF	TGTGCCATCAGTGAGTCAGGGGTAGGGAACACTGAAGCTTTCTTT
many	TRBV29-1	-	TRBJ1-2	CSVEEISYYGYTF	TGCAGCGTTGAAGAAATCAGTTACTATGGCTACACCTTC
few	TRBV5-4	TRBD1	TRBJ2-1	CASSLGGPTYNEQFF	TGTGCCAGCAGCTTAGGGGGCCCAACCTACAATGAGCAGTTCTTC
-	TRBV18	-	TRBJ2-7	CASSPVQGGLLSYEQYF	TGTGCCAGCTCACCTGTTCAAGGGGGGCTCCTATCCTACGAGCAGTACTTC
-	TRBV6-2/TRBV6-3	-	TRBJ2-3	CASSYVWSADTQYF	TGTGCCAGCAGTTACGTGTGGTCGGCAGATACGCAGTATTTT
few	TRBV5-1	-	TRBJ1-1	CASSLNQGQNTEAFF	TGCGCCAGCAGCTTAAATCAGGGACAGAACACTGAAGCTTTCTTT
few	TRBV21-1	-	TRBJ2-1	CASSKEGLAGGPIGNEQFF	TGTGCCAGCAGCAAAGAAGGGCTAGCGGGAGGGCCAATAGGGAATGAGCAGTTCTTC
few	TRBV4-1	-	TRBJ1-5	CASSQGPTGSLNQPQHF	TGCGCCAGCAGCCAAGGTCCTACGGGGAGTCTCAATCAGCCCCAGCATTTT